A selection of T cell receptor beta chains follows, all from one sample in a study of cytomegalovirus exposure and HLA in healthy donors. Method: immunoSEQ multiplex PCR; TCRdb's copy keeps in-frame clones and lacks some. This table has over 110,000 clones, around nine tenths appearing once. Input material: PBMCs. These receptors all stem from a man younger than 30 in good health and CMV-seropositive. CDR3s include the opening cysteine and the closing phenylalanine or tryptophan. The order of the fields is J gene, D gene, clone size, V gene, CDR3 protein, CDR3 DNA. D genes are given only for firm matches. Clone size is shown for a subset of rows, as once, few, many or a class of expanded clone.

>TRBJ2-7|TRBD1|once|TRBV5-4
CASSFSGQGEQYF
TGTGCCAGCAGCTTCTCCGGACAGGGCGAGCAGTACTTC
>TRBJ2-7|NA|NA|TRBV5-1
CASSLADRYSYEQYF
TGCGCCAGCAGCTTGGCTGACAGGTACTCCTACGAGCAGTACTTC
>TRBJ2-5|NA|NA|TRBV6-1
CASSEVQGQTQYF
TGTGCCAGCAGTGAAGTACAGGGACAGACCCAGTACTTC
>TRBJ1-1|NA|NA|TRBV5-1
CASSPDRPGTEAFF
TGCGCCAGCAGCCCCGACAGGCCGGGGACTGAAGCTTTCTTT
>TRBJ1-1|TRBD1|NA|TRBV10-3
CAIGTRGMNTEAFF
TGTGCCATCGGGACCAGGGGGATGAACACTGAAGCTTTCTTT
>TRBJ1-5|TRBD1|NA|TRBV27
CASAPTGGGQPQHF
TGTGCCAGCGCTCCGACAGGGGGAGGTCAGCCCCAGCATTTT
>TRBJ2-1|TRBD2|NA|TRBV18
CASSPGGRARGYNEQFF
TGTGCCAGCTCACCGGGAGGGCGGGCCCGTGGGTACAATGAGCAGTTCTTC
>TRBJ2-4|TRBD1|NA|TRBV5-6
CASSLFGTGKNIQYF
TGTGCCAGCAGCTTGTTTGGGACAGGAAAAAACATTCAGTACTTC
>TRBJ1-2|TRBD1|NA|TRBV27
CASSGDRAYGYTF
TGTGCCAGCAGTGGCGACAGGGCCTATGGCTACACCTTC
>TRBJ2-1|TRBD2|NA|TRBV12-5
CASGSEGTSGNEQFF
TGTGCTAGTGGTTCCGAGGGGACTAGCGGGAATGAGCAGTTCTTC
>TRBJ2-5|TRBD2|NA|TRBV9
CASSVGREGTQYF
TGTGCCAGCAGCGTAGGACGGGAGGGGACCCAGTACTTC
>TRBJ2-5|TRBD2|NA|TRBV7-3
CASSPGLAGVEETQYF
TGTGCCAGCAGCCCGGGTCTAGCGGGAGTAGAGGAGACCCAGTACTTC
>TRBJ2-3|TRBD1|NA|TRBV6-4
CASSSTGTGTTQYF
TGTGCCAGCAGTTCGACAGGGACCGGTACCACGCAGTATTTT
>TRBJ2-5|TRBD2|NA|TRBV6-5
CASSPLTGLAWTQYF
TGTGCCAGCAGTCCGCTGACCGGACTAGCGTGGACCCAGTACTTC
>TRBJ2-3|NA|NA|TRBV6-6
CASSRRAGDTQYF
TGTGCCAGCAGTAGGCGGGCCGGAGATACGCAGTATTTT
>TRBJ2-3|TRBD2|few|TRBV7-3
CASSRLATDTQYF
TGTGCCAGCAGCCGACTAGCTACGGATACGCAGTATTTT
>TRBJ2-7|NA|NA|TRBV7-9
CASSEEGQMIYEQYF
TGTGCCAGCAGCGAGGAGGGACAGATGATTTACGAGCAGTACTTC
>TRBJ2-2|NA|NA|TRBV7-8
CASSSLSGELFF
TGTGCCAGCAGCTCCCTAAGCGGGGAGCTGTTTTTT
>TRBJ1-2|TRBD1|NA|TRBV7-2
CASSLVGGTGGVYGYTF
TGTGCCAGCAGCTTAGTAGGAGGAACAGGGGGCGTTTATGGCTACACCTTC
>TRBJ2-3|TRBD2|NA|TRBV6-5
CASSWAGGQTDTQYF
TGTGCCAGCAGTTGGGCGGGGGGCCAGACAGATACGCAGTATTTT
>TRBJ2-7|TRBD1|NA|TRBV27
CASSITLTGSSYEQYF
TGTGCCAGCAGTATTACCTTGACAGGGAGCTCCTACGAGCAGTACTTC
>TRBJ1-1|TRBD1|NA|TRBV7-3
CASSSGQGDTEAFF
TGTGCCAGCAGCTCCGGACAGGGCGACACTGAAGCTTTCTTT
>TRBJ1-2|TRBD1|NA|TRBV6-1
CASSELRQGVYGYTF
TGTGCCAGCAGTGAACTTCGACAGGGGGTTTATGGCTACACCTTC
>TRBJ1-2|NA|NA|TRBV7-6
CASSLYDYGYTF
TGTGCCAGCAGCTTATATGACTATGGCTACACCTTC